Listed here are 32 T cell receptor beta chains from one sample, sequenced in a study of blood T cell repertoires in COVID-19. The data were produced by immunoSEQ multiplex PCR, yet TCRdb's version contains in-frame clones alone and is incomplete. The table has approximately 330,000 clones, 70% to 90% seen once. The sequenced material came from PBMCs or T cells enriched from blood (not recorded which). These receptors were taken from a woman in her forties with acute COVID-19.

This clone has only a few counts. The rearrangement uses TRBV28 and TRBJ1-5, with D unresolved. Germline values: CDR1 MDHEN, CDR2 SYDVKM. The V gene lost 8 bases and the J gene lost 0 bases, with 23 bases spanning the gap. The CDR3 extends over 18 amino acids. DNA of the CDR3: TGTGCCAGCCTGCCGAAAGTTATTTTCCTCTATAGCAATCAGCCCCAGCATTTT. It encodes CASLPKVIFLYSNQPQHF. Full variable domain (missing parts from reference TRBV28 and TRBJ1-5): DVKVTQSSRYLVKRTGEKVFLECVQDMDHENMFWYRQDPGLGLRLIYFSYDVKMKEKGDIPEGYSVSREKKERFSLILESASTNQTSMYLCASLPKVIFLYSNQPQHFGDGTRLSIL.

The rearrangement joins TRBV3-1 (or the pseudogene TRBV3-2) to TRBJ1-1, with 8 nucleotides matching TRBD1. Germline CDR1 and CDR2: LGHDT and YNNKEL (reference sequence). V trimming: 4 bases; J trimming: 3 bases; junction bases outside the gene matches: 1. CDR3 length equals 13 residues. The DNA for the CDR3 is TGTGCCAGCAGCCCGACAGGGGACACTGAAGCTTTCTTT. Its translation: CASSPTGDTEAFF.

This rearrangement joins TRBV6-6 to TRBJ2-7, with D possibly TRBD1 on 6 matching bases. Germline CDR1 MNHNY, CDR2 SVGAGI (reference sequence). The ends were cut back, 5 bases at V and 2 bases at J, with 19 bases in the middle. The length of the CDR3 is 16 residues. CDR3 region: CASSLQGAMNPYEQYF. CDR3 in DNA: TGTGCCAGCAGTCTACAGGGTGCGATGAACCCCTACGAGCAGTACTTC.

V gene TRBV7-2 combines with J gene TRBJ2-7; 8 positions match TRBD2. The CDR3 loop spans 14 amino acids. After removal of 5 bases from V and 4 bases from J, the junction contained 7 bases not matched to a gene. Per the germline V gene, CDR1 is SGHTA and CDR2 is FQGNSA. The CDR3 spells CASSRGRGRYEQYF. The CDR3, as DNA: TGTGCCAGCAGCCGGGGGCGCGGGAGGTACGAGCAGTACTTC.

CDR3: CATSYTGELFF. CDR3 nucleotides: TGTGCCACTTCTTACACCGGGGAGCTGTTTTTT. J is TRBJ2-2 and V is TRBV10-3, with no clear D. The CDR3 runs to 11 residues. V lost 10 bases and J 3 bases, leaving 6 bases between the germline ends. Germline V gene data show CDR1 as ENHRY and CDR2 as SYGVKD.

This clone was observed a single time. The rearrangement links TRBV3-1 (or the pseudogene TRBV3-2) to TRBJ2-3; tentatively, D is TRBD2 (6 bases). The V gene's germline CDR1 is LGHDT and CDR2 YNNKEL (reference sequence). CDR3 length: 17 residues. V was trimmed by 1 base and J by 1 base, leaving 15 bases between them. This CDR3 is CASSQVFGSGRTDTQYF. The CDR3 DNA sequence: TGTGCCAGCAGCCAAGTGTTTGGTAGCGGCCGCACAGATACGCAGTATTTT.

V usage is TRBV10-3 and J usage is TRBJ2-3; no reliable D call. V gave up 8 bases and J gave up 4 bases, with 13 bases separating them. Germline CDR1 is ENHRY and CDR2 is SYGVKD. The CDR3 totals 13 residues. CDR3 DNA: TGTGCCATCCTTAGTGAGAGCGCAGATACGCAGTATTTT. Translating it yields CAILSESADTQYF.

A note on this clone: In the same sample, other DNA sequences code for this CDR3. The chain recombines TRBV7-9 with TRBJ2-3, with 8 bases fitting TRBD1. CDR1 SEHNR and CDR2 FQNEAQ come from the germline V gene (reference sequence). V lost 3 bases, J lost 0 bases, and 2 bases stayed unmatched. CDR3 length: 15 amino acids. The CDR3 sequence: CASSFGTGSTDTQYF. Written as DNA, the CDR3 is TGTGCCAGCAGCTTTGGGACAGGCAGCACAGATACGCAGTATTTT. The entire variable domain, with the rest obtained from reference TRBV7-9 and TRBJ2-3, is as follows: DTGVSQNPRHKITKRGQNVTFRCDPISEHNRLYWYRQTLGQGPEFLTYFQNEAQLEKSRLLSDRFSAERPKGSFSTLEIQRTEQGDSAMYLCASSFGTGSTDTQYFGPGTRLTVL.

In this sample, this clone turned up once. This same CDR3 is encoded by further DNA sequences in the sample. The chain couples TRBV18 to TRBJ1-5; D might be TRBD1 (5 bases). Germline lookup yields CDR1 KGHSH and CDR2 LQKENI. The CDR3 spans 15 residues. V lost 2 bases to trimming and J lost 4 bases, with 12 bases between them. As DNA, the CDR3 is TGTGCCAGCTCACCAGGGCAGGGATTAAATCAGCCCCAGCATTTT. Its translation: CASSPGQGLNQPQHF.

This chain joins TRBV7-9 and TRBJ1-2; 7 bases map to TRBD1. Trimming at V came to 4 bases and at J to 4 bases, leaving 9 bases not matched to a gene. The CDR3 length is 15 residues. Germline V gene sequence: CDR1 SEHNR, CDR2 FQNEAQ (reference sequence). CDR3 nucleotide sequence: TGTGCCAGCAGCTCGCCAGCGACAGGGCTCTATGGCTACACCTTC. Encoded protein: CASSSPATGLYGYTF.

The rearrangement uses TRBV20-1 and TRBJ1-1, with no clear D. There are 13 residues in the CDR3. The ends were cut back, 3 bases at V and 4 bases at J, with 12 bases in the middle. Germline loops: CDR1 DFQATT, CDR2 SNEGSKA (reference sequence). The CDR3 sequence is CSASVDRGTEAFF. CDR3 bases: TGCAGTGCTAGTGTGGACCGGGGCACTGAAGCTTTCTTT.

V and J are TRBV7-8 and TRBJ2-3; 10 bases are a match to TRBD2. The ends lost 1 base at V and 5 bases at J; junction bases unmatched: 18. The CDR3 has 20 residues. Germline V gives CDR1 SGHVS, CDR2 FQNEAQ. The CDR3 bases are TGTGCCAGCAGCTTAGAGGGGACTTTGCGGCTAGCGGGAGCGAAAGATACGCAGTATTTT. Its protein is CASSLEGTLRLAGAKDTQYF.

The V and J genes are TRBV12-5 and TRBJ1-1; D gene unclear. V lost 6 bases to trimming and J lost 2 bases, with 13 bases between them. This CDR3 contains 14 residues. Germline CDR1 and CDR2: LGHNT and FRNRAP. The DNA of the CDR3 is TGTGCTAGTGGACGGGGTAATGGAAACACTGAAGCTTTCTTT. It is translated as CASGRGNGNTEAFF.

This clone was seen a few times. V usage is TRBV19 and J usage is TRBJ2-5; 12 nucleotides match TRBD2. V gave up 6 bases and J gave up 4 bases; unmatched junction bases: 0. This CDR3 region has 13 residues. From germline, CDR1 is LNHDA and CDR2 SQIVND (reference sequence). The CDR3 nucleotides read TGTGCCAGTAGGGGACTAGCGGGAGAGACCCAGTACTTC. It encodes CASRGLAGETQYF.

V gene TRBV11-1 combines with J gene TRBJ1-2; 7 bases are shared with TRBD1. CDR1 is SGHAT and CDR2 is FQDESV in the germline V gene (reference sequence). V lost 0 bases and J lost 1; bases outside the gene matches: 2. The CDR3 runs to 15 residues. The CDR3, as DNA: TGTGCCAGCAGCTTAGCGGACAGGAGTAACTATGGCTACACCTTC. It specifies CASSLADRSNYGYTF.

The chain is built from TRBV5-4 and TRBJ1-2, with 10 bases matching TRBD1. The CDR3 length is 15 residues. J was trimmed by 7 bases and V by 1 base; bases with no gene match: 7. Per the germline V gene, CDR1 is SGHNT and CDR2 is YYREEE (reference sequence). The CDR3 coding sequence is TGTGCCAGCAGCTTGTGGGACAGGGGTGCGCGTGGCTACACCTTC. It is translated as CASSLWDRGARGYTF.

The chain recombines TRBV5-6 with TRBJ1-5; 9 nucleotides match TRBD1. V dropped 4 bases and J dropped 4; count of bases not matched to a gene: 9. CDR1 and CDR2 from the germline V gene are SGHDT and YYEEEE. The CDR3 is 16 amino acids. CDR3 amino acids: CASSGSGQGLNQPQHF. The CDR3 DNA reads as TGTGCCAGCAGCGGGTCGGGACAGGGTCTGAATCAGCCCCAGCATTTT. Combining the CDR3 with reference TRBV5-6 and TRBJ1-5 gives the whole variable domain DAGVTQSPTHLIKTRGQQVTLRCSPKSGHDTVSWYQQALGQGPQFIFQYYEEEERQRGNFPDRFSGHQFPNYSSELNVNALLLGDSALYLCASSGSGQGLNQPQHFGDGTRLSIL.

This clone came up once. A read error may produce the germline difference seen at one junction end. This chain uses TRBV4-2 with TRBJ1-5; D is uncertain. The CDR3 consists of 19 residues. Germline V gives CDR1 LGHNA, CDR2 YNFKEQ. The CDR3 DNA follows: TGTGCCAGCAGCCAAGTGCTCGGGAGTGGCCAGCTTAGCGATCAGCCCCAGCATTTT. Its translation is CASSQVLGSGQLSDQPQHF.

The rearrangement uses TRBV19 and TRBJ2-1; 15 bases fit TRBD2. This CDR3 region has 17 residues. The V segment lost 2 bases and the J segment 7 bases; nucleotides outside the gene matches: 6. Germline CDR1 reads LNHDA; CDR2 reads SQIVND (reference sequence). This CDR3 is CASSIFGTSGRPNEQFF. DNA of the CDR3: TGTGCCAGTAGTATATTCGGGACTAGCGGGAGGCCGAATGAGCAGTTCTTC.

CDR3 in amino acids: CASSSSAGSNTGELFF. The CDR3 region has the DNA TGTGCCAGCAGTTCGTCAGCGGGATCGAACACCGGGGAGCTGTTTTTT. The chain couples TRBV28 to TRBJ2-2, with TRBD2 matching over 7 bases. This CDR3 is built from 16 residues. Germline CDR1 MDHEN, CDR2 SYDVKM. The ends lost 4 bases at V and 0 bases at J; junction bases unmatched: 5.

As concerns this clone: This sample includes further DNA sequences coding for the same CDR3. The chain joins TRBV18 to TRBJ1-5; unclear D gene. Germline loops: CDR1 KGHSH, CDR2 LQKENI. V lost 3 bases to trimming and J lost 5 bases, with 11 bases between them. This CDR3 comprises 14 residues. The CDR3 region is CASSPGRGDQPQHF. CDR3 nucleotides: TGTGCCAGCTCACCGGGCCGGGGAGATCAGCCCCAGCATTTT.

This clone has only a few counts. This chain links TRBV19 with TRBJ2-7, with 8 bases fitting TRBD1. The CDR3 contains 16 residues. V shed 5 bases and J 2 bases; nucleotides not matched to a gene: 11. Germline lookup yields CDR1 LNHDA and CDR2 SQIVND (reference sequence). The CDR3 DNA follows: TGTGCCAGTAGTCCTGCCGGGACAGGAGGGGCCTACGAGCAGTACTTC. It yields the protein CASSPAGTGGAYEQYF.

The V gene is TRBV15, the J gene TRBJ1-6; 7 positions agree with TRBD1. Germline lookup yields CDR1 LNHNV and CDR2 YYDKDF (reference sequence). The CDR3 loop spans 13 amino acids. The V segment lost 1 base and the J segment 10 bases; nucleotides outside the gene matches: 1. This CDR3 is CATSRAGGSPLHF. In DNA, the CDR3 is TGTGCCACCAGCAGAGCAGGGGGGTCACCCCTCCACTTT.

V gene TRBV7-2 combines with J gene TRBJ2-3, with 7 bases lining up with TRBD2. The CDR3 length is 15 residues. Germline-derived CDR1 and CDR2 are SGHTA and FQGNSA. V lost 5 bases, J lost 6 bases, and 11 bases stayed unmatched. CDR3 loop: CASSPRGGGQDTQYF. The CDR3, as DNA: TGTGCCAGCAGCCCCCGCGGGGGAGGGCAGGATACGCAGTATTTT.

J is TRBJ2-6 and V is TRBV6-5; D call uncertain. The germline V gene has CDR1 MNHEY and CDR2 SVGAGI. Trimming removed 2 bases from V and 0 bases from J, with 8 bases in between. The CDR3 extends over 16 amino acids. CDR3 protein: CASSYGSASGANVLTF. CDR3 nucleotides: TGTGCCAGCAGTTACGGCAGCGCCTCTGGGGCCAACGTCCTGACTTTC.

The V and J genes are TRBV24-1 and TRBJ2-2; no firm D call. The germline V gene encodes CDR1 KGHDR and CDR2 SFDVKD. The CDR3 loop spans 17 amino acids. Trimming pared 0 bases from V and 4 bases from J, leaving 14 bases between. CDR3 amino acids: CATSDLQLPSSTGELFF. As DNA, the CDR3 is TGTGCCACCAGTGATTTGCAACTTCCGTCGAGCACCGGGGAGCTGTTTTTT.

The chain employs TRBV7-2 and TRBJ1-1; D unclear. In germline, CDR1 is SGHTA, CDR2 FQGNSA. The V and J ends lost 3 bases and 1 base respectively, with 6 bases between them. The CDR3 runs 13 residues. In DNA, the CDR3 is TGTGCCAGCAGCTTTGGCCGGAACACTGAAGCTTTCTTT. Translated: CASSFGRNTEAFF.

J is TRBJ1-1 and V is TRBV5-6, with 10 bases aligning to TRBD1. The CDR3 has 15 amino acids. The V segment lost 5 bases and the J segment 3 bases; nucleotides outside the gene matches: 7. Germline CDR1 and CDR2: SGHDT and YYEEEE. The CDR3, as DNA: TGTGCCAGCAGACCGAGACAGGGGGCTCACACTGAAGCTTTCTTT. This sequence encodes CASRPRQGAHTEAFF.

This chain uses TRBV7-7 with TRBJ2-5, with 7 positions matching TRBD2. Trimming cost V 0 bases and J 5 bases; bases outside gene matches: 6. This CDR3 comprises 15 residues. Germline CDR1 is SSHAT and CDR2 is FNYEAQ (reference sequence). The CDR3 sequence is CASSLASAGGETQYF. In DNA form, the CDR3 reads TGTGCCAGCAGCTTAGCTAGCGCCGGGGGGGAGACCCAGTACTTC. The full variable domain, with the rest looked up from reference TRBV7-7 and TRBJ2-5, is GAGVSQSPRYKVTKRGQDVTLRCDPISSHATLYWYQQALGQGPEFLTYFNYEAQPDKSGLPSDRFSAERPEGSISTLTIQRTEQRDSAMYRCASSLASAGGETQYFGPGTRLLVL.

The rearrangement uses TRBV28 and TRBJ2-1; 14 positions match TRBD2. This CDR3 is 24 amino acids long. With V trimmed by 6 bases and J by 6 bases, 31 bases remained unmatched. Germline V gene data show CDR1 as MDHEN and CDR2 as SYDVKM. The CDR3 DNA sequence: TGTGCCAGCAGCCCAGGGCCGACTAGCGGGAGGGCCGTGAGCCAGCTAGTGGGGGCCAATGAGCAGTTCTTC. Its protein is CASSPGPTSGRAVSQLVGANEQFF. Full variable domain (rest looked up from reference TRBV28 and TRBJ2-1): DVKVTQSSRYLVKRTGEKVFLECVQDMDHENMFWYRQDPGLGLRLIYFSYDVKMKEKGDIPEGYSVSREKKERFSLILESASTNQTSMYLCASSPGPTSGRAVSQLVGANEQFFGPGTRLTVL.

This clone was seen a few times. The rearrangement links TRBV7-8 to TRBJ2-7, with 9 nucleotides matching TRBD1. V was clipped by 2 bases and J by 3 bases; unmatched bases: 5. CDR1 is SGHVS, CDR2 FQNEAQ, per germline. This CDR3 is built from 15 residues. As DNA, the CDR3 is TGTGCCAGCAGCTTACGAGGGACAGGGTTCTACGAGCAGTACTTC. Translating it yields CASSLRGTGFYEQYF.

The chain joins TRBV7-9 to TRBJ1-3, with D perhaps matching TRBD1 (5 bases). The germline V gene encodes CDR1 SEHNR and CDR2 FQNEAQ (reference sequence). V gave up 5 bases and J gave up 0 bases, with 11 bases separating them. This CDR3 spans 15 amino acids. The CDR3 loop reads CASSQLTGSGNTIYF. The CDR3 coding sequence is TGTGCCAGCAGCCAACTTACAGGCTCTGGAAACACCATATATTTT.